Following are 8 T cell receptor beta chains from one sample sequenced in a study of cytotoxic CD8 clonotypes in ibrutinib-treated CLL. Repertoires were generated with immunoSEQ multiplex PCR, while TCRdb's copy carries only in-frame clones and drops some. In the table there are approximately 100,000 clones, approximately 58% of which are singletons. The specimen was PBMCs, collected after 24 months of ibrutinib treatment. The receptors shown here come from a human donor with chronic lymphocytic leukemia.

This rearrangement joins TRBV5-6 to TRBJ1-1; D is unresolved. The CDR3 is made up of 17 amino acids. V was cut by 4 bases and J by 1 base, with 20 bases left in between. The germline V gene has CDR1 SGHDT and CDR2 YYEEEE. The CDR3 reads CASSPWWRSIENTEAFF. DNA of the CDR3: TGTGCCAGCAGCCCCTGGTGGAGATCGATTGAGAACACTGAAGCTTTCTTT.

The chain is built from TRBV7-9 and TRBJ2-1, with a possible D match to TRBD2 (6 bases). Germline V gene sequence: CDR1 SEHNR, CDR2 FQNEAQ (reference sequence). The V end was cut by 11 bases, the J end by 4 bases, with 21 bases between. The CDR3 has 15 residues. The CDR3 DNA reads as TGTGCCGGAGGAAGGCGTTTGGGGGGTTACAATGAGCAGTTCTTC. Translating gives CAGGRRLGGYNEQFF.

This clone was picked up a small number of times. V and J are TRBV27 and TRBJ1-5; D possibly corresponds to TRBD1 (5 bases). Germline CDR1 MNHEY, CDR2 SMNVEV (reference sequence). V lost 2 bases to trimming and J lost 5 bases, with 10 bases between them. The CDR3 sequence is 14 residues long. CDR3 nucleotides: TGTGCCAGCAGTTTACGGGCGGGGGATCAGCCCCAGCATTTT. It codes for CASSLRAGDQPQHF.

This rearrangement joins TRBV27 to TRBJ1-6; 8 bases are a match to TRBD1. CDR3 length: 15 residues. CDR1 and CDR2 from the germline V gene are MNHEY and SMNVEV (reference sequence). With V trimmed by 4 bases and J by 6 bases, 5 bases remained unmatched. CDR3: CASSSGTGPNSPLHF. Written as DNA, the CDR3 is TGTGCCAGCAGTTCCGGGACAGGACCTAATTCACCCCTCCACTTT.

The chain has TRBV6-6 and TRBJ2-3; a weak D match, TRBD2 (5 bases). Trimming pared 6 bases from V and 6 bases from J, leaving 19 bases between. CDR1 is MNHNY, CDR2 SVGAGI, per germline (reference sequence). CDR3 size: 15 residues. The CDR3 nucleotides are TGTGCCAGCAGCACCCGGGGAGTTTTGGTGGATACGCAGTATTTT. Amino acids: CASSTRGVLVDTQYF.

The V gene is TRBV5-1, the J gene TRBJ2-2; D perhaps matches TRBD2 (5 bases). CDR1 is SGHRS and CDR2 is YFSETQ in the germline V gene. Deletions cut 7 bases from V and 0 bases from J, with 16 bases between. This CDR3 is built from 16 residues. This CDR3 reads CASRTVGRTNTGELFF. The DNA for the CDR3 is TGCGCCAGCCGCACGGTGGGGAGAACGAACACCGGGGAGCTGTTTTTT.

This clone has a single count. J is TRBJ1-2 and V is TRBV28; unclear D gene. Per germline, CDR1 MDHEN and CDR2 SYDVKM. This CDR3 comprises 13 residues. Trimming stripped 8 bases from V and 0 bases from J, with 10 bases between. CDR3 DNA sequence: TGTGCCAGCGGTACAGTTGCTAACTATGGCTACACCTTC. It yields the protein CASGTVANYGYTF.

This rearrangement joins TRBV6-1 to TRBJ1-1, with no clear D. Per the germline V gene, CDR1 is MNHNS and CDR2 is SASEGT. The V end lost 4 bases, the J end lost 0 bases, and 15 bases lay between the germline ends. This CDR3 spans 16 amino acids. The CDR3 nucleotides read TGTGCCAGCAGTGTTGATGGCGACCTCATGAACACTGAAGCTTTCTTT. Amino acids: CASSVDGDLMNTEAFF.